These T cell receptor beta chains were read from a single sample in a study of blood T cell repertoires in COVID-19. Clones were read by immunoSEQ multiplex PCR, and TCRdb kept only the in-frame ones, dropping some. The sample has 80,000 to 95,000 clones; 85% are singletons. The source material was peripheral blood. The receptors shown here come from a woman in her 70s with acute or convalescent COVID-19. CDR3s include the opening cysteine and the closing phenylalanine or tryptophan. The D gene is left open where the match is weak. Not all rows give a size; the values are once, few, many and, for expanded clones, a class.

v_call: TRBV27; clone_size: few; j_call: TRBJ1-2; cdr3_length: 19; d_call: TRBD1; cdr3_nt: TGTGCCAGCAGTTTAACCGAACCCCAAGGGACAGGGGGATACTATGGCTACACCTTC; cdr3_aa: CASSLTEPQGTGGYYGYTF
v_call: TRBV6-2/TRBV6-3; clone_size: NA; j_call: TRBJ2-5; cdr3_length: 14; d_call: NA; cdr3_nt: TGTGCCAGCAGTTTGAAGAGCGGCCAAGAGACCCAGTACTTC; cdr3_aa: CASSLKSGQETQYF
v_call: TRBV14; clone_size: NA; j_call: TRBJ2-5; cdr3_length: 14; d_call: NA; cdr3_nt: TGTGCCAGCAGCAGATTTAGGGACAAAGAGACCCAGTACTTC; cdr3_aa: CASSRFRDKETQYF
v_call: TRBV7-9; clone_size: NA; j_call: TRBJ2-4; cdr3_length: 16; d_call: NA; cdr3_nt: TGTGCCAGCAGCTTTTCTGGCGGGGGCCTCCAAAACATTCAGTACTTC; cdr3_aa: CASSFSGGGLQNIQYF
v_call: TRBV7-2; clone_size: once; j_call: TRBJ1-1; cdr3_length: 13; d_call: NA; cdr3_nt: TGTGCCAGCAGCTTAGGGGCGGGGACTGAAGCTTTCTTT; cdr3_aa: CASSLGAGTEAFF
v_call: TRBV5-6; clone_size: NA; j_call: TRBJ1-3; cdr3_length: 16; d_call: NA; cdr3_nt: TGTGCCAGCACACCCGGAGGCGGGCAGGGGGGAAACACCATATATTTT; cdr3_aa: CASTPGGGQGGNTIYF
v_call: TRBV6-1; clone_size: NA; j_call: TRBJ1-1; cdr3_length: 13; d_call: TRBD1; cdr3_nt: TGTGCCAGCAGCCGACAGGGGTCGGGTGAAGCTTTCTTT; cdr3_aa: CASSRQGSGEAFF
v_call: TRBV11-3; clone_size: NA; j_call: TRBJ2-3; cdr3_length: 18; d_call: TRBD2; cdr3_nt: TGTGCCAGCACCCCGGGACTAGCGGGAGAACTAGGCACAGATACGCAGTATTTT; cdr3_aa: CASTPGLAGELGTDTQYF
v_call: TRBV29-1; clone_size: NA; j_call: TRBJ2-1; cdr3_length: 13; d_call: NA; cdr3_nt: TGCTCAAGTCCGTGGCATAATTCTAATGAGCAGTTCTTC; cdr3_aa: CSSPWHNSNEQFF
v_call: TRBV27; clone_size: NA; j_call: TRBJ1-2; cdr3_length: 12; d_call: NA; cdr3_nt: TGTGCCAGCAGTTCTACAGGCCTCGGCTACACCTTC; cdr3_aa: CASSSTGLGYTF
v_call: TRBV18; clone_size: NA; j_call: TRBJ2-3; cdr3_length: 16; d_call: NA; cdr3_nt: TGTGCCAGCTCACGACGGGACACTCAATTCACAGATACGCAGTATTTT; cdr3_aa: CASSRRDTQFTDTQYF
v_call: TRBV5-1; clone_size: NA; j_call: TRBJ1-2; cdr3_length: 14; d_call: NA; cdr3_nt: TGCGCCAGCAGCTTGGCGCGGGGGGGCTATGGCTACACCTTC; cdr3_aa: CASSLARGGYGYTF
v_call: TRBV24-1; clone_size: NA; j_call: TRBJ2-5; cdr3_length: 15; d_call: TRBD1; cdr3_nt: TGTGCCACCAGTGATTTGTCACAGGGGCAAGAGACCCAGTACTTC; cdr3_aa: CATSDLSQGQETQYF
v_call: TRBV7-6; clone_size: once; j_call: TRBJ2-5; cdr3_length: 22; d_call: NA; cdr3_nt: TGTGCCAGCAGCTTAGCCCCCTTAGGCGCGGGAGACCGAAGGGGGGCACAAGAGACCCAGTACTTC; cdr3_aa: CASSLAPLGAGDRRGAQETQYF
v_call: TRBV2; clone_size: NA; j_call: TRBJ1-4; cdr3_length: 13; d_call: TRBD1; cdr3_nt: TGTGCCAGCAGGACAGGGGGGACGGAAAAACTGTTTTTT; cdr3_aa: CASRTGGTEKLFF
v_call: TRBV6-4; clone_size: NA; j_call: TRBJ2-3; cdr3_length: 15; d_call: TRBD2; cdr3_nt: TGTGCCAGCAGCCCCGGGACTAGGAGCACAGATACGCAGTATTTT; cdr3_aa: CASSPGTRSTDTQYF
v_call: TRBV5-1; clone_size: NA; j_call: TRBJ1-1; cdr3_length: 13; d_call: NA; cdr3_nt: TGCGCCAGCAGCTTTACAGGGAAGGTTGAAGCTTTCTTT; cdr3_aa: CASSFTGKVEAFF
v_call: TRBV6-5; clone_size: NA; j_call: TRBJ1-2; cdr3_length: 16; d_call: NA; cdr3_nt: TGTGCCAGCAGTTACTCGTCCACGGGGAAATTTTATGGCTACACCTTC; cdr3_aa: CASSYSSTGKFYGYTF
v_call: TRBV6-6; clone_size: NA; j_call: TRBJ2-3; cdr3_length: 17; d_call: TRBD2; cdr3_nt: TGTGCCAGCAGTCGCGCATCGCTAGCGGGGGGGTCAGATACGCAGTATTTT; cdr3_aa: CASSRASLAGGSDTQYF
v_call: TRBV27; clone_size: NA; j_call: TRBJ2-1; cdr3_length: 18; d_call: TRBD2; cdr3_nt: TGTGCCAGCAGTTCCCGGGCCTCACTCGCGGGAGTGGGCAATGAGCAGTTCTTC; cdr3_aa: CASSSRASLAGVGNEQFF
v_call: TRBV18; clone_size: NA; j_call: TRBJ1-6; cdr3_length: 16; d_call: NA; cdr3_nt: TGTGCCAGCTCGGAGGTCCCGAGCTCCTATAATTCACCCCTCCACTTT; cdr3_aa: CASSEVPSSYNSPLHF
v_call: TRBV10-3; clone_size: NA; j_call: TRBJ2-5; cdr3_length: 14; d_call: NA; cdr3_nt: TGTGCCATCGGTCGGACGGGGGGCGGGGAGACCCAGTACTTC; cdr3_aa: CAIGRTGGGETQYF
v_call: TRBV29-1; clone_size: NA; j_call: TRBJ1-2; cdr3_length: 14; d_call: NA; cdr3_nt: TGCAGCGTTGAAGACCGCCAGGGGAACTATGGCTACACCTTC; cdr3_aa: CSVEDRQGNYGYTF
v_call: TRBV9; clone_size: NA; j_call: TRBJ1-2; cdr3_length: 15; d_call: NA; cdr3_nt: TGTGCCAGCAGCGTAGATAACGGACAGTTCTATGGCTACACCTTC; cdr3_aa: CASSVDNGQFYGYTF
v_call: TRBV6-5; clone_size: once; j_call: TRBJ1-6; cdr3_length: 15; d_call: NA; cdr3_nt: TGTGCCAGCAGAAAACCGAGCTCCTATAATTCACCCCTCCACTTT; cdr3_aa: CASRKPSSYNSPLHF
v_call: TRBV9; clone_size: NA; j_call: TRBJ2-2; cdr3_length: 16; d_call: TRBD2; cdr3_nt: TGTGCCAGCAGCGTAGAACTAGCGCCGTCCTCAGGGGAGCTGTTTTTT; cdr3_aa: CASSVELAPSSGELFF
v_call: TRBV4-1; clone_size: NA; j_call: TRBJ2-5; cdr3_length: 17; d_call: TRBD1; cdr3_nt: TGCGCCAGCAGCCCCCAGACCAACAGGGGGCGAAAGGAGACCCAGTACTTC; cdr3_aa: CASSPQTNRGRKETQYF
v_call: TRBV7-2; clone_size: NA; j_call: TRBJ2-1; cdr3_length: 14; d_call: NA; cdr3_nt: TGTGCCAGCAGCCAAGACTACCTCTACAATGAGCAGTTCTTC; cdr3_aa: CASSQDYLYNEQFF
v_call: TRBV6-2/TRBV6-3; clone_size: few; j_call: TRBJ1-6; cdr3_length: 15; d_call: NA; cdr3_nt: TGTGCCAGCAGCCCATCGGGCAGGGATAATTCACCCCTCCACTTT; cdr3_aa: CASSPSGRDNSPLHF
v_call: TRBV11-3; clone_size: NA; j_call: TRBJ1-1; cdr3_length: 14; d_call: NA; cdr3_nt: TGTGCCAGCAGCTTGCAGGGAATGCCACTTGAAGCTTTCTTT; cdr3_aa: CASSLQGMPLEAFF
v_call: TRBV29-1; clone_size: NA; j_call: TRBJ1-2; cdr3_length: 12; d_call: NA; cdr3_nt: TGCAGCGTTGACTCACAGAGATATGGCTACACCTTC; cdr3_aa: CSVDSQRYGYTF
v_call: TRBV12-3/TRBV12-4; clone_size: NA; j_call: TRBJ1-1; cdr3_length: 13; d_call: NA; cdr3_nt: NA; cdr3_aa: CASSFGAGTEAFF
v_call: TRBV19; clone_size: NA; j_call: TRBJ2-1; cdr3_length: 15; d_call: TRBD2; cdr3_nt: TGTGCCAGTAGTATTGGGGGAGGGACCTACAATGAGCAGTTCTTC; cdr3_aa: CASSIGGGTYNEQFF
v_call: TRBV27; clone_size: NA; j_call: TRBJ2-3; cdr3_length: 15; d_call: NA; cdr3_nt: TGTGCCAGCAGTTTTGGGGGGGGGCAGACAGATACGCAGTATTTT; cdr3_aa: CASSFGGGQTDTQYF
v_call: TRBV4-1; clone_size: NA; j_call: TRBJ2-1; cdr3_length: 17; d_call: TRBD2; cdr3_nt: TGCGCCAGCAGCCAAGACACAGCGGGGGGGCCGATAAATGAGCAGTTCTTC; cdr3_aa: CASSQDTAGGPINEQFF
v_call: TRBV27; clone_size: NA; j_call: TRBJ1-6; cdr3_length: 15; d_call: TRBD1; cdr3_nt: TGTGCCAGCAGTTTGGGACAGCCACTTAATTCACCCCTCCACTTT; cdr3_aa: CASSLGQPLNSPLHF
v_call: TRBV11-2; clone_size: NA; j_call: TRBJ2-1; cdr3_length: 15; d_call: NA; cdr3_nt: TGTGCCAGCAGCCGGAGAAGGCTTTCCTACAATGAGCAGTTCTTC; cdr3_aa: CASSRRRLSYNEQFF
v_call: TRBV7-9; clone_size: NA; j_call: TRBJ2-4; cdr3_length: 12; d_call: NA; cdr3_nt: TGTGCCAGCAGCGCGAGAAAAAACATTCAGTACTTC; cdr3_aa: CASSARKNIQYF
v_call: TRBV4-2; clone_size: few; j_call: TRBJ2-2; cdr3_length: 16; d_call: TRBD1; cdr3_nt: TGTGCCAGCAGCCCGAAGACAGGGCGGACCACCGGGGAGCTGTTTTTT; cdr3_aa: CASSPKTGRTTGELFF
v_call: TRBV10-3; clone_size: NA; j_call: TRBJ2-3; cdr3_length: 17; d_call: NA; cdr3_nt: TGTGCCATCAGTGGTAGCGGAACCGGATCTAGCACAGATACGCAGTATTTT; cdr3_aa: CAISGSGTGSSTDTQYF
v_call: TRBV7-8; clone_size: NA; j_call: TRBJ2-3; cdr3_length: 13; d_call: NA; cdr3_nt: TGTGCCAGCAGCTTAAACTTCCCTCCAACGCCGTATTTT; cdr3_aa: CASSLNFPPTPYF
v_call: TRBV6-5; clone_size: NA; j_call: TRBJ2-3; cdr3_length: 14; d_call: NA; cdr3_nt: TGTGCCAGCAGTTACGACTCGCCCACAGATACGCAGTATTTT; cdr3_aa: CASSYDSPTDTQYF
v_call: TRBV18; clone_size: NA; j_call: TRBJ1-1; cdr3_length: 13; d_call: TRBD1; cdr3_nt: TGTGCCAGCTCGACAGGGGGGAACACTGAAGCTTTCTTT; cdr3_aa: CASSTGGNTEAFF
v_call: TRBV5-8; clone_size: NA; j_call: TRBJ2-3; cdr3_length: 15; d_call: TRBD2; cdr3_nt: TGTGCCAGCAGCTCGGGACTAGCGGGAACAGATACGCAGTATTTT; cdr3_aa: CASSSGLAGTDTQYF
v_call: TRBV14; clone_size: NA; j_call: TRBJ2-5; cdr3_length: 17; d_call: NA; cdr3_nt: TGTGCCAGCAGCCAAGTGTATGGAGGCCCGTCCGGGGAGACCCAGTACTTC; cdr3_aa: CASSQVYGGPSGETQYF
v_call: TRBV2; clone_size: once; j_call: TRBJ1-4; cdr3_length: 15; d_call: NA; cdr3_nt: TGTGCCACCGCGGGGATTCGGGGGGCCAATGAAAAACTGTTTTTT; cdr3_aa: CATAGIRGANEKLFF
v_call: TRBV5-8; clone_size: NA; j_call: TRBJ2-3; cdr3_length: 15; d_call: TRBD1; cdr3_nt: TGTGCCAGCAGCTTGGGACAGGGGAGCACAGATACGCAGTATTTT; cdr3_aa: CASSLGQGSTDTQYF
v_call: TRBV7-2; clone_size: NA; j_call: TRBJ2-5; cdr3_length: 14; d_call: NA; cdr3_nt: TGTGCCAGCAGCCTGGGCCAAGCCTCAGAGACCCAGTACTTC; cdr3_aa: CASSLGQASETQYF